These 20 T cell receptor beta chains share one sample of origin, sequenced in a study of T cells in Graves' hyperthyroidism and ophthalmopathy. Amplified TCR beta CDR3 regions derived from RNA transcripts. A first-round RT-PCR of the TCR CDR3 used the HTBI primer set. One entry per CDR3 protein results from TCRdb running MiXCR on the multiplex PCR reads. This sample has fewer than 650,000 distinct CDR3 sequences, with around 14% found just once. Sequencing used blood. These receptors all stem from a woman under 30 with Graves' ophthalmopathy.

Many counts were recorded for this clonotype. This CDR3 reads CASSPRGTSGSYEQYF. CDR3 bases: TGTGCCAGCAGCCCCCGAGGGACTAGCGGTTCCTACGAGCAGTACTTC. The chain is built from TRBV14 and TRBJ2-7; 11 bases are shared with TRBD2. Germline CDR1 SGHDN, CDR2 FVKESK. This CDR3 has 16 residues. The trim removed 4 bases at V and 1 base at J, leaving 6 bases unmatched. The variable domain in full, completed from reference TRBV14 and TRBJ2-7, reads EAGVTQFPSHSVIEKGQTVTLRCDPISGHDNLYWYRRVMGKEIKFLLHFVKESKQDESGMPNNRFLAERTGGTYSTLKVQPAELEDSGVYFCASSPRGTSGSYEQYFGPGTRLTVT.

In regard to this clonotype: One end of the junction does not line up with germline, which may come from a read error. The J gene is TRBJ2-7, the V gene TRBV2, with a possible D match to TRBD1 (6 bases). The CDR3 has 13 residues. Germline loops: CDR1 SNHLY, CDR2 FYNNEI. CDR3 in amino acids: CASRGTFSYGQYF. The CDR3 bases are TGTGCCAGCAGGGGGACATTCTCCTACGGGCAGTACTTC.

Turning to this clonotype: This may be a read error, as it is one base from a much larger clone. CDR3 in DNA: TGTGCCAGCTATGGAAGAACTAGCGGGAGAAGGCCCTCCTACGAGCAGGACTTC. Translation: CASYGRTSGRRPSYEQDF. This rearrangement joins TRBV3-1 to TRBJ2-7, with TRBD2 matching over 11 bases. Per germline, CDR1 LGHDT and CDR2 YNNKEL (reference sequence). This CDR3 is 18 amino acids long.

This clonotype was counted many times. The chain carries TRBV6-2 or TRBV6-3 and TRBJ1-1; D gene ambiguous. CDR1 is MNHEY, CDR2 SVGEGT, per germline. The CDR3 runs 14 residues. V lost 5 bases and J lost 2, with 12 bases in between. CDR3 in amino acids: CASSQSGINTEAFF. The DNA of the CDR3 is TGTGCCAGCAGTCAATCCGGGATAAACACTGAAGCTTTCTTT.

This clonotype has just a few counts. The V gene is TRBV29-1, the J gene TRBJ2-7, with TRBD1 matching 7 bases. Looked up from germline, CDR1 is SQVTM and CDR2 is ANQGSEA. Germline trimming cut 3 bases from V and 0 bases from J; bases unmatched to any gene: 8. This CDR3 spans 15 amino acids. The CDR3 coding sequence is TGCAGCGTTGAGGGCGACAGGGAAGCCTCCTACGAGCAGTACTTC. It yields the protein CSVEGDREASYEQYF.

The chain employs TRBV24-1 and TRBJ2-6; 11 bases fit TRBD2. Trimming took 2 bases from V and 4 from J; bases not matched to a gene: 12. Germline lookup yields CDR1 KGHDR and CDR2 SFDVKD. The CDR3 is 20 residues long. The DNA of the CDR3 is TGTGCCACCAGTGATTCTTCGACTAGCGGGATGGCCTCCGGGGCCAACGTCCTGACTTTC. It is translated as CATSDSSTSGMASGANVLTF.

The chain employs TRBV6-4 and TRBJ2-3; TRBD2 is a possible D gene (6 bases). V was shortened by 0 bases and J by 5 bases, with 12 bases between the two germline ends. Germline CDR1 MRHNA, CDR2 SNTAGT. The CDR3 loop spans 15 amino acids. CDR3 sequence: CASSDSGGSGDTQYF. For the CDR3, the DNA is TGTGCCAGCAGTGACTCTGGAGGGAGTGGAGATACGCAGTATTTT.

This rearrangement joins TRBV24-1 to TRBJ2-2, with no clear D. The germline CDR1 and CDR2 sequences are KGHDR and SFDVKD. The V and J ends lost 9 bases and 1 base respectively, with 8 bases between them. This CDR3 region has 13 residues. CDR3 in DNA: TGTGCCACCGCTCTCCTGAACACCGGGGAGCTGTTTTTT. It encodes CATALLNTGELFF.

This clonotype was counted ten times or more. This chain links TRBV14 with TRBJ2-5, with D maybe TRBD1 (7 bases). Germline-derived CDR1 and CDR2 are SGHDN and FVKESK. V lost 1 base and J lost 2, with 17 bases in between. CDR3 length: 17 amino acids. The DNA for the CDR3 is TGTGCCAGCAGCCAAGGGGGAAACAGGGGACTTCAAGAGACCCAGTACTTC. Its translation: CASSQGGNRGLQETQYF.

The table lists this clonotype with many counts. The chain has TRBV27 and TRBJ2-3; 10 positions agree with TRBD2. The germline CDR1 and CDR2 sequences are MNHEY and SMNVEV (reference sequence). The CDR3 extends over 19 amino acids. V lost 8 bases, J lost 2 bases, and 19 bases stayed unmatched. CDR3 sequence (DNA): TGTGCCAGCTCCCACTTCGGGACCCTAGCGGGAGACGACACAGATACGCAGTATTTT. This encodes CASSHFGTLAGDDTDTQYF.

Ten or more counts support this clonotype. The J gene is TRBJ1-3, the V gene TRBV6-1; 7 nucleotides line up with TRBD1. The CDR3 sequence is 15 residues long. Per the germline V gene, CDR1 is MNHNS and CDR2 is SASEGT. V shed 6 bases, J shed 1 base, and the junction held 6 bases outside the gene matches. The CDR3, as DNA: TGTGCCAGCAGGGACCGACAGGGTTCTGGAAACACCATATATTTT. Translated: CASRDRQGSGNTIYF.

The J gene is TRBJ1-4, the V gene TRBV18; TRBD1 is a possible D gene (6 bases). CDR3 length: 19 amino acids. Germline CDR1 reads KGHSH; CDR2 reads LQKENI. Between the trimmed V and J ends, which lost 3 bases and 0 bases, there was a span of 20 bases. The CDR3 DNA reads TGTGCCAGCTCACCCACCAAAACCTGGACAGTTGCAACTAATGAAAAACTGTTTTTT. Protein product: CASSPTKTWTVATNEKLFF.

V gene TRBV9 combines with J gene TRBJ1-2, with D uncertain. Germline CDR1 and CDR2: SGDLS and YYNGEE. Trimming cost V 0 bases and J 4 bases, with 4 bases left between them. The CDR3 totals 12 residues. The chain's CDR3 is CASSVAGYGYTF. DNA of the CDR3: TGTGCCAGCAGCGTAGCGGGCTATGGCTACACCTTC.

This clonotype was recorded many times. This chain connects TRBV3-1 to TRBJ2-1, with 7 bases identical to TRBD2. Per germline, CDR1 LGHDT and CDR2 YNNKEL (reference sequence). V lost 2 bases to trimming and J lost 9 bases; unmatched junction nucleotides: 7. The CDR3 is 14 residues long. CDR3 loop: CASSQSLTSVEQFF. CDR3 sequence (DNA): TGTGCCAGCAGCCAAAGCCTAACTAGCGTTGAGCAGTTCTTC.

This sequence joins TRBV14 and TRBJ2-1; 7 bases agree with TRBD2. The V gene end was trimmed by 3 bases and the J gene end by 8 bases; junction bases not matched to a gene: 13. The germline gives CDR1 SGHDN, CDR2 FVKESK. The CDR3 runs to 16 residues. The CDR3 bases are TGTGCCAGCAGCCATTACCCCAGGGAGGGCCTTGATGAGCAGTTCTTC. This translates into CASSHYPREGLDEQFF. The full variable domain, in which reference TRBV14 and TRBJ2-1 provide the parts outside the CDR3, is EAGVTQFPSHSVIEKGQTVTLRCDPISGHDNLYWYRRVMGKEIKFLLHFVKESKQDESGMPNNRFLAERTGGTYSTLKVQPAELEDSGVYFCASSHYPREGLDEQFFGPGTRLTVL.

A remark on this clonotype: Mismatch with germline at one junction end may stem from a read error. The chain combines TRBV7-2 with TRBJ2-2, with D perhaps TRBD2 (6 bases). The CDR3 is made up of 17 amino acids. Germline V CDR1 and CDR2: SGHTA, FQGNSA. CDR3 sequence: CANSLGGWDALGGELFF. For the CDR3, the DNA is TGTGCCAACAGCTTAGGAGGGTGGGACGCTCTAGGCGGGGAGCTGTTTTTT.

This clonotype was counted at least ten times. V usage is TRBV27 and J usage is TRBJ2-2; 7 nucleotides agree with TRBD1. V lost 1 base to trimming and J lost 4 bases; unmatched junction nucleotides: 6. The germline V gene encodes CDR1 MNHEY and CDR2 SMNVEV (reference sequence). The CDR3 is 16 residues long. CDR3 in amino acids: CASSLWAGGGTGELFF. Here the CDR3 DNA reads TGTGCCAGCAGTTTATGGGCAGGGGGTGGCACCGGGGAGCTGTTTTTT.

The gene calls are TRBV20-1 and TRBJ1-3; D unresolved. The CDR3 has 15 residues. V was clipped by 2 bases and J by 4 bases, with 15 bases between them. Germline CDR1 DFQATT, CDR2 SNEGSKA (reference sequence). The CDR3 is CSARLDRGGGNTIYF. The CDR3 nucleotides read TGCAGTGCTAGATTGGATCGGGGTGGCGGAAACACCATATATTTT.

This clonotype was counted many times. V gene TRBV11-3 combines with J gene TRBJ2-5, with D possibly TRBD2 on 6 matching bases. The CDR3 runs 14 residues. Trimming cost V 7 bases and J 5 bases, with 17 bases left between them. Germline CDR1 SGHNT, CDR2 YENEEA. The DNA of the CDR3 is TGTGCCAGCACCTCTATGGAGGGGCGGGAGACCCAGTACTTC. Protein sequence: CASTSMEGRETQYF.

This clonotype appeared a few times. This rearrangement joins TRBV20-1 to TRBJ1-4; 8 bases map to TRBD1. The CDR3 extends over 15 amino acids. Germline CDR1 DFQATT, CDR2 SNEGSKA (reference sequence). V shed 0 bases, J shed 6 bases, and the junction held 6 bases outside the gene matches. This CDR3 is CSARDRTGSYEKLFF. CDR3 bases: TGCAGTGCTAGAGATCGGACAGGGTCCTATGAAAAACTGTTTTTT.